The clone carrying this TCR beta chain was observed at least ten times. This CDR3 comprises 15 residues. Germline V gives CDR1 SEHNR, CDR2 FQNEAQ (reference sequence). V shed 5 bases and J 7 bases; nucleotides not matched to a gene: 7. One entry per CDR3 protein results from TCRdb running MiXCR on the 5' RACE reads. The sample consists of 120,000 to 150,000 distinct CDR3 sequences, about 8% of them appearing once. The entry originates in a study of CD8 T cells in ankylosing spondylitis. The rearrangement links TRBV7-9 to TRBJ2-1; TRBD1 aligns across 11 bases. The sequence came from a male donor with ankylosing spondylitis. Sequenced input: synovial fluid, either unsorted or a sorted T cell fraction (not recorded which). CDR3 sequence: CASSVVGQGGNEQFF. The CDR3 DNA is TGTGCCAGCAGCGTAGTGGGACAGGGGGGAAATGAGCAGTTCTTC.